The subject of this entry is one T cell receptor beta chain. Its antigen is unknown. One base away there is no much larger clone; base qualities are not given. The receptor library was made with the immunoSEQ multiplex PCR assay. The table comes from immuneACCESS by way of TCRdb, which keeps in-frame sequences with V and J called. Part of the clones is missing from these tables; in studies checked, under half for an unresolved V gene and the rest for unknown reasons. Here the sample has more than 55,000 clones; less than 95% occur a single time. The biggest ten clones account for around 3.3% of the sample. Ends trimmed: V by 5 bases, J by 7 bases; bases unmatched to a gene: 13. CDR1 and CDR2 were assigned from the germline V gene as SGHVS and FNYEAQ. The CDR3 holds 17 amino acids from the cysteine to the phenylalanine. Solely the CDR3 DNA is kept, with 51 bases framed from the first base. The record originates from a study of T cell changes during pregnancy in multiple sclerosis (dated by TCRdb to the late 2010s). In terms of the full investigation: Changes in the T cell repertoire over the course of pregnancy were examined in this study in women with multiple sclerosis.

This TCR came from a female donor in good health, enrolled as a control in a pregnancy study. Recombination joined TRBV7-6 with TRBJ2-2, and 10 junctional nucleotides match TRBD2. Sequencing was performed on peripheral blood, taken after pregnancy. The sequence in DNA is TGTGCCAGCAGCCGTTTTACAGCGGGGGGGAAGGTCGGGGAGCTGTTTTTT. This sequence encodes CASSRFTAGGKVGELFF.